The sequence of this T cell receptor (beta chain) was determined in a study of spatial heterogeneity in lung cancer. Study overall: Alpha-chain detections were consistently fewer than beta-chain detections among the sequences. Overall study findings and caveats: In blood, ubiquitous expanded tumor TCRs appeared more at resection than follow-up.

Time point indicated: sample taken at primary tumor resection. Unsorted whole RNA samples from tumor, nontumor lung or frozen PBMC were sequenced. The 55 to 90 donors had untreated early-stage non-small cell lung cancer. As regards this clonotype: Antigen: not known.

The CDR3 loop spans 14 amino acids. J gave up 1 base and V 5 bases, and 5 bases lay outside the gene matches. CDR1 is MNHEY, CDR2 SMNVEV, per germline (reference sequence). TCR cDNA molecules were tagged individually, and each one carried a unique molecular identifier. TCRdb analysed the 5' RACE reads with MiXCR anew, one entry per CDR3 protein. The repertoire has 60,000 to 90,000 distinct CDR3 sequences, roughly 14% of them found once; the top ten carry approximately 7.2%. Sequencing was performed on PBMCs, taken at surgery. The TCR was taken from a male donor with early-stage non-small cell lung cancer. V and J are TRBV27 and TRBJ2-7; the match to TRBD1 covers 7 bases. The CDR3 nucleotides read TGTGCCAGCAGTCAGGGGGTAAGATCCTACGAGCAGTACTTC. Residues: CASSQGVRSYEQYF.